The source of this T cell receptor beta chain is a study of neurological immune-mediated disorders. Study results and limitations: HTLV-1-associated myelopathy had the most TCR clonal expansion, whereas multiple sclerosis had the least (lower than in healthy controls).

From the 5' RACE reads, TCRdb called clonotypes with MiXCR, one entry per CDR3 protein. In the table there are 55,000 to 75,000 distinct CDR3 sequences, over 4% of which are singletons. This clonotype was seen repeatedly, ten times or more. Its antigen is not identified. Looked up from germline, CDR1 is MDHEN and CDR2 is SYDVKM. The CDR3 extends over 14 amino acids. V was cut by 1 base and J by 5 bases, with 11 bases left in between. Sequences were obtained from PBMCs. The rearrangement joins TRBV28 to TRBJ2-5; D is possibly TRBD1 or TRBD2 (6 bases each). The receptor's source is a human donor with multiple sclerosis. The donor label of this sample is uncertain. The CDR3 spells CASSLYRGRETQYF. Written as DNA, the CDR3 is TGTGCCAGCAGTTTATACCGGGGGCGTGAGACCCAGTACTTC.